The source of this T cell receptor beta chain is a study of regulatory T cells in long-lasting Graves disease. Study findings and constraints: Persistent patients had more shared public clonotypes (2,741) than new patients (just over 950).

Assembly of TCR beta libraries relied on iRepertoire HTBI primers together with Arm-PCR of CDR3 regions. TCRdb re-analysed the multiplex PCR reads in MiXCR, keeping a single row per CDR3 protein. This table has 700,000 or so distinct CDR3 sequences, 30% appearing once. V shed 1 base and J shed 4 bases, with 10 bases lying between them. From germline, CDR1 is SGHAT and CDR2 FQNNGV. This CDR3 spans 14 amino acids. Time point meaning: persistent/refractory GD, antithyroid drugs over 5 years with positive TRAb. Preparation of the TCR library used RNA extracted from PBMCs. This clonotype was counted many times. As yet, its antigen is unknown.

The source is a female donor with Graves disease. Sequences were derived from peripheral blood mononuclear cells (PBMCs), sampled when the disease was refractory, from a patient treated with antithyroid drugs. The chain recombines TRBV11-2 with TRBJ1-1, with D perhaps TRBD1 (5 bases). The CDR3 spells CASSLVGRVTEAFF. The DNA for the CDR3 is TGTGCCAGCAGCTTAGTCGGCAGGGTCACTGAAGCTTTCTTT.